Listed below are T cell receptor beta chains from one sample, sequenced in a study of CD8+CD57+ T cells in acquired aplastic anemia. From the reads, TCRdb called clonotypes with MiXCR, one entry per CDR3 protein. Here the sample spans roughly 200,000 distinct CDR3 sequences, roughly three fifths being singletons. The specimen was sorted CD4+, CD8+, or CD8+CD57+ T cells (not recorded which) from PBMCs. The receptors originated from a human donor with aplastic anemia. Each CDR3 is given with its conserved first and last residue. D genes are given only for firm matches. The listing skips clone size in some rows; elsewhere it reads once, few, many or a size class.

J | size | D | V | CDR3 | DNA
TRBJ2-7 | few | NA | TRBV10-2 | CASRAGEGEQYF | TGCGCCAGCAGGGCAGGGGAGGGAGAGCAGTACTTC
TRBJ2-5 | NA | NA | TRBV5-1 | CASSLGGRGGETQYF | TGCGCCAGCAGCTTGGGTGGAAGAGGAGGAGAGACCCAGTACTTC
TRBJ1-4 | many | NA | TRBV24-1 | CATSDRGTSEKLFF | TGTGCCACCAGTGACAGAGGGACAAGCGAAAAACTGTTTTTT
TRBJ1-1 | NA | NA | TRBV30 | CAWRRGRDTEAFF | TGTGCCTGGAGGAGGGGGAGGGACACTGAAGCTTTCTTT
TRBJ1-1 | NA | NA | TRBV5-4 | CASSSQAGLTEAFF | TGTGCCAGCAGCTCCCAGGCTGGGTTAACTGAAGCTTTCTTT
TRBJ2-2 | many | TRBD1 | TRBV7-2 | CASSTWTGDSTGELFF | TGTGCCAGCAGCACCTGGACAGGGGACAGCACCGGGGAGCTGTTTTTT
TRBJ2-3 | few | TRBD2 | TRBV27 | CASSLYRGGTDTQYF | TGTGCCAGCAGTTTATATCGGGGGGGCACAGATACGCAGTATTTT
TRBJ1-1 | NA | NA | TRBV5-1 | CASSLDASTEAFF | TGCGCCAGCAGCTTGGATGCTTCGACTGAAGCTTTCTTT
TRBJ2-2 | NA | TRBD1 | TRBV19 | CASSITGGLFF | TGTGCCAGTAGTATAACAGGGGGGCTGTTTTTT
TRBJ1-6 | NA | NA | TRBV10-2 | CASRLSEGNSPLHF | TGCGCCAGCAGGTTGTCTGAGGGTAATTCACCCCTCCACTTT
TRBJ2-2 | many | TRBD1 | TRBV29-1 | CRSKDRDPSTNTGELFF | TGCAGGTCGAAGGACAGGGATCCTTCTACGAACACCGGGGAGCTGTTTTTT
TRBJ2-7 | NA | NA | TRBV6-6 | CASSYLTASYEQYF | TGTGCCAGCAGTTACCTGACTGCCTCCTACGAGCAGTACTTC
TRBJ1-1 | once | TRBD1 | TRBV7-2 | CASSLGGTGFTEAFF | TGTGCCAGCAGCTTAGGGGGGACAGGGTTCACTGAAGCTTTCTTT
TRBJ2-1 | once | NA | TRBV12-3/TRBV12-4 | CASSTFRTVSSYSEQFF | TGCGCCAGCAGTACCTTCCGGACAGTTAGCTCCTACAGTGAGCAGTTCTTC
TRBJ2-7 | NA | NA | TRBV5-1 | CASRPGEGRSYEQYF | TGCGCCAGCAGGCCAGGGGAGGGTCGCTCCTACGAGCAGTACTTC
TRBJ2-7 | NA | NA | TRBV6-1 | CASSELAVGAGGEQYF | TGTGCCAGCAGTGAATTGGCAGTTGGAGCTGGTGGCGAGCAGTACTTC
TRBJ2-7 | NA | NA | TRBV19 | CASSFGAEQYF | TGTGCCAGTAGTTTTGGGGCCGAGCAGTACTTC
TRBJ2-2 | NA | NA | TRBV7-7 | CASTAGTGGTGELFF | TGTGCCAGCACCGCAGGCACAGGTGGGACCGGGGAGCTGTTTTTT